Listed below are T cell receptor beta chains from one sample, sequenced in a study of T-cell reconstitution after alpha-beta-depleted transplantation in children. TCRdb reanalysed the PCR reads using MiXCR and keeps one entry per CDR3 protein. The table shows around 210,000 distinct CDR3 sequences, with roughly 7.1% occurring only once. The sample was PBMCs, taken before TCRalphabeta/CD19-depleted stem cell transplant. The source is a boy aged 2 to 9 with acute lymphoblastic leukemia, due to receive a stem cell transplant. The CDR3 runs from the conserved cysteine through the conserved F or W. Fields, in order: D gene, clone size, J gene, V gene, CDR3 length, CDR3 protein, CDR3 DNA. The D gene is left open where the match is weak. Expanded clones are given a class, and other clones once, few, many or no size at all.

.	many	TRBJ2-7	TRBV4-3	15	CASSQWRTASYEQYF	TGCGCCAGCAGCCAATGGAGGACAGCATCCTACGAGCAGTACTTC
TRBD2	.	TRBJ2-7	TRBV20-1	15	CSARGLAGVIYEQYF	TGCAGTGCTAGAGGTCTAGCGGGAGTAATATACGAGCAGTACTTC
.	many	TRBJ2-7	TRBV15	15	CATSRDPEGSYEQYF	TGTGCCACCAGCAGAGACCCTGAAGGGTCCTACGAGCAGTACTTC
.	many	TRBJ2-1	TRBV24-1	14	CATSDLLWPNEQFF	TGTGCCACCAGTGATTTGCTATGGCCGAATGAGCAGTTCTTC
.	many	TRBJ2-5	TRBV3-1	16	CASSQLILDLQETQYF	TGTGCCAGCAGCCAATTAATCCTCGACCTCCAAGAGACCCAGTACTTC
TRBD2	many	TRBJ2-3	TRBV11-1	15	CASSPQREGADTQYF	TGTGCCAGCAGCCCCCAGCGGGAGGGCGCAGATACGCAGTATTTT
TRBD1	.	TRBJ1-1	TRBV7-2	12	CASSQQGTRAFF	TGTGCCAGCAGCCAACAGGGGACTCGGGCTTTCTTT
.	.	TRBJ1-5	TRBV7-2	13	CASTLYSNQPQHF	TGTGCCAGCACCCTATATAGCAATCAGCCCCAGCATTTT
TRBD2	few	TRBJ2-2	TRBV6-1	15	CASRRLAGGPGELFF	TGTGCCAGCAGACGACTAGCGGGGGGGCCCGGGGAGCTGTTTTTT
.	many	TRBJ2-1	TRBV29-1	14	CSVDYSGIYNEQFF	TGCAGCGTTGATTATAGCGGAATATACAATGAGCAGTTCTTC
TRBD2	many	TRBJ2-7	TRBV4-2	14	CASSTGLGAYEQYF	TGTGCCAGCAGCACCGGACTAGGGGCCTACGAGCAGTACTTC
TRBD2	.	TRBJ2-5	TRBV28	14	CASSLVAGEETQYF	TGTGCCAGCAGTTTAGTAGCGGGAGAAGAGACCCAGTACTTC
.	many	TRBJ2-1	TRBV7-8	16	CASSLVGDKFYNEQFF	TGTGCCAGCAGCTTAGTTGGGGACAAATTCTACAATGAGCAGTTCTTC
TRBD2	many	TRBJ2-7	TRBV20-1	14	CSAGPSGTSYEQYF	TGCAGTGCTGGACCTAGCGGGACTTCCTACGAGCAGTACTTC